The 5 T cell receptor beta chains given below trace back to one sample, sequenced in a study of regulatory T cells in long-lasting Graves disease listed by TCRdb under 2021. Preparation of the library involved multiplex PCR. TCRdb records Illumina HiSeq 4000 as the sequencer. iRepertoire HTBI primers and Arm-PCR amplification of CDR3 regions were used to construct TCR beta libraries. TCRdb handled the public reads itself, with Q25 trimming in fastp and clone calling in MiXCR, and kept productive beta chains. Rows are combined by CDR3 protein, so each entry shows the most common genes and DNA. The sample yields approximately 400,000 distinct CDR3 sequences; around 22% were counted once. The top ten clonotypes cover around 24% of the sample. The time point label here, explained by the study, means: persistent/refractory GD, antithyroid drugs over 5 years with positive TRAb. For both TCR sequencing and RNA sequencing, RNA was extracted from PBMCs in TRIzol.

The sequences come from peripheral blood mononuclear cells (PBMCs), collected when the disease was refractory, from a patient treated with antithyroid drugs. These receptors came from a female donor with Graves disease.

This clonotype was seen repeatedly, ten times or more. CDR3 DNA: TGTGCCAGCAATCCTGGGACTGGCCGACCTTACAATGAGCAGTTCTTC. Protein product: CASNPGTGRPYNEQFF. The chain has TRBV28 and TRBJ2-1; TRBD2 might be the D (6 bases). This CDR3 region has 16 residues. Germline CDR1 and CDR2: MDHEN and SYDVKM. V was clipped by 7 bases and J by 4 bases, with 20 bases between them.

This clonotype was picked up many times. The CDR3 sequence: CASAWGNRGEAYEQYF. In DNA form, the CDR3 reads TGTGCCAGCGCGTGGGGTAACAGGGGGGAGGCGTACGAGCAGTACTTC. This chain connects TRBV12-3 or TRBV12-4 to TRBJ2-7, with 8 bases aligning to TRBD1. The ends lost 8 bases at V and 4 bases at J; junction bases unmatched: 16. The CDR3 is made up of 16 amino acids.

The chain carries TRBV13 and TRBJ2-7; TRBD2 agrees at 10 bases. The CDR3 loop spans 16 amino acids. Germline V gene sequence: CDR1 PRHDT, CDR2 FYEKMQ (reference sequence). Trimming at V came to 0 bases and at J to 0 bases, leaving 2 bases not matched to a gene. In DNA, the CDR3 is TGTGCCAGCAGCTTAGGACTAGCGGGAACCTCCTACGAGCAGTACTTC. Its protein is CASSLGLAGTSYEQYF.

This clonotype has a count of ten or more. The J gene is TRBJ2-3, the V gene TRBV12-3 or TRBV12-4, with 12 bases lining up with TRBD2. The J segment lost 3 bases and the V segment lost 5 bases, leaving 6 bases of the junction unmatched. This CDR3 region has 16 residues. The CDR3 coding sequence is TGTGCCAGCAGTCCTAGACTAGCGGGAGAGACAGATACGCAGTATTTT. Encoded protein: CASSPRLAGETDTQYF.

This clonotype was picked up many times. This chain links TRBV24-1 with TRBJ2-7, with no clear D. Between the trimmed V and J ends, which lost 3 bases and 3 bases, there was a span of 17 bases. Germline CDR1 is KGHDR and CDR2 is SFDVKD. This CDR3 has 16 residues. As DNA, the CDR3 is TGTGCCACCAGTGATCCCGCACAACGGGTCGTCTACGAGCAGTACTTC. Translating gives CATSDPAQRVVYEQYF.